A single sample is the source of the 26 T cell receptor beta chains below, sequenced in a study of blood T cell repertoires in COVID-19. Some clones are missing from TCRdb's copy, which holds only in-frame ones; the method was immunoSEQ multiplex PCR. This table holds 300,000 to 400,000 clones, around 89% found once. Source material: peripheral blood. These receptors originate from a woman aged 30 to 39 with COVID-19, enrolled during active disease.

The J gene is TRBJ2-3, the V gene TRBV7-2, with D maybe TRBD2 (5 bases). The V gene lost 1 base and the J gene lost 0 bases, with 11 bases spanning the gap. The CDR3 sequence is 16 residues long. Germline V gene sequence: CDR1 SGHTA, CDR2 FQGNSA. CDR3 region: CASSLEIAISTDTQYF. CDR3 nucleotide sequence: TGTGCCAGCAGCTTAGAAATAGCGATAAGCACAGATACGCAGTATTTT.

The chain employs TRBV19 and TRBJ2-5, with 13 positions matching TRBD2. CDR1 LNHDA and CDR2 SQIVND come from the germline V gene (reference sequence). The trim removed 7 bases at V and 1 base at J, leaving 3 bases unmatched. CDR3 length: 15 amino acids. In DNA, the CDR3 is TGTGCCAGTACTGGACTAGCGGGGGCCCAAGAGACCCAGTACTTC. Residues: CASTGLAGAQETQYF.

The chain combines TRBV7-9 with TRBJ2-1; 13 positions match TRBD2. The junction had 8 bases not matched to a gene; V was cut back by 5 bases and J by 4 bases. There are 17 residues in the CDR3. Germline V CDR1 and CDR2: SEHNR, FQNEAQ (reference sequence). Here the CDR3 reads CASSKRTGLAGYNEQFF. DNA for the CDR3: TGTGCCAGCAGCAAAAGAACGGGACTAGCGGGATACAATGAGCAGTTCTTC.

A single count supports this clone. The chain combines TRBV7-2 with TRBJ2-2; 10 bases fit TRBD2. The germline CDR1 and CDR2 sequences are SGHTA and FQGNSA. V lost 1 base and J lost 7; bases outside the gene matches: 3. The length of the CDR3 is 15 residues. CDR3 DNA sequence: TGTGCCAGCAGCTTAGGACTAGCGGGTCTCGGGGAGCTGTTTTTT. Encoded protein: CASSLGLAGLGELFF.

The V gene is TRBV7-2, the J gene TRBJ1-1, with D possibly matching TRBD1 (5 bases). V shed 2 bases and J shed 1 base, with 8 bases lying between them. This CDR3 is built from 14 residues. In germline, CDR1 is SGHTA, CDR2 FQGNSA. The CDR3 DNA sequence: TGTGCCAGCAGCTTATGGGGGGAGAACACTGAAGCTTTCTTT. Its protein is CASSLWGENTEAFF.

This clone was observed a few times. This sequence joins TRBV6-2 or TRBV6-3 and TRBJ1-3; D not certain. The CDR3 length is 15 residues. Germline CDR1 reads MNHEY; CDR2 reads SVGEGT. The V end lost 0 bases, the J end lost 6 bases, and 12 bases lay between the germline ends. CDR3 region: CASSYSTGESNTIYF. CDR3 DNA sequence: TGTGCCAGCAGTTACTCGACCGGGGAGTCAAACACCATATATTTT.

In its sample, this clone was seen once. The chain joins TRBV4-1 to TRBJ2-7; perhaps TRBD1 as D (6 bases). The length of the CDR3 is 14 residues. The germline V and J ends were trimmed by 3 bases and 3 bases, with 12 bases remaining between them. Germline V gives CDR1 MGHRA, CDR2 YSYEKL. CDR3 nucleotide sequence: TGCGCCAGCAGCCAGGCAACAGGGAACTACGAGCAGTACTTC. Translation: CASSQATGNYEQYF.

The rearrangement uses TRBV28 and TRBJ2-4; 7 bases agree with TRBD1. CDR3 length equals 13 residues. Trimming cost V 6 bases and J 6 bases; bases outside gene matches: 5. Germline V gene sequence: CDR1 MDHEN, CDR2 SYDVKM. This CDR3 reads CASSTDRRNIQYF. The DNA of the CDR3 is TGTGCCAGCAGCACGGACAGGAGAAACATTCAGTACTTC.

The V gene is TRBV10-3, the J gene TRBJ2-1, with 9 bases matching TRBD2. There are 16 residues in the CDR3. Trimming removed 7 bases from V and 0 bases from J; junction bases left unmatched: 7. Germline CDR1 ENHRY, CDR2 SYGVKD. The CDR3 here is CAITATSGSSYNEQFF. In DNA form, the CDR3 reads TGTGCCATCACCGCGACTAGCGGAAGCTCCTACAATGAGCAGTTCTTC.

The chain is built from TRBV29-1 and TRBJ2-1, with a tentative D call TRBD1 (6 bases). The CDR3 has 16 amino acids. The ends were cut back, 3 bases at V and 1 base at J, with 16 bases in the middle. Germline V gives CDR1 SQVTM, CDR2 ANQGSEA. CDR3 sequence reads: CSVDRISGDSYNEQFF. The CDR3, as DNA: TGCAGCGTTGATAGGATTTCAGGGGATTCCTACAATGAGCAGTTCTTC.

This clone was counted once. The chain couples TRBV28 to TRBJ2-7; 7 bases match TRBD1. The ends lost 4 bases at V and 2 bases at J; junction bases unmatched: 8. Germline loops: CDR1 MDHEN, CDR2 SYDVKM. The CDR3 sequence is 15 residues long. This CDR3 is CASSSNQQGTYEQYF. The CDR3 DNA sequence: TGTGCCAGCAGTTCCAACCAACAGGGGACCTACGAGCAGTACTTC.

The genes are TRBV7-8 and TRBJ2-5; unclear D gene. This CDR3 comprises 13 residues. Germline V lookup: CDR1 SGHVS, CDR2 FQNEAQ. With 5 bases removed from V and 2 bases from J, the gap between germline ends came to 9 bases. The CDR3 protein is CASSRGRQETQYF. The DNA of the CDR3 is TGTGCCAGCAGCCGTGGCAGACAAGAGACCCAGTACTTC.

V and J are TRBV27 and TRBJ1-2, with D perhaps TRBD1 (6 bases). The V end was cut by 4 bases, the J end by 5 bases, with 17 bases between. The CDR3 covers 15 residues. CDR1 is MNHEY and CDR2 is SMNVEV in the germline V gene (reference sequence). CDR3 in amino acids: CASSWQADSIYGYTF. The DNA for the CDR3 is TGTGCCAGCAGTTGGCAGGCGGACAGCATTTATGGCTACACCTTC.

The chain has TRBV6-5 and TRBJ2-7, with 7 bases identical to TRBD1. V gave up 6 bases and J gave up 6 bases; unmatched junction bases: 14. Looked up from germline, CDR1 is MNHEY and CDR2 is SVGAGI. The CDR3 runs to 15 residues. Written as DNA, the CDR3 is TGTGCCAGCAGACTTGCCCAGGGACAGTGGGGCGAGCAGTACTTC. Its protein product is CASRLAQGQWGEQYF.

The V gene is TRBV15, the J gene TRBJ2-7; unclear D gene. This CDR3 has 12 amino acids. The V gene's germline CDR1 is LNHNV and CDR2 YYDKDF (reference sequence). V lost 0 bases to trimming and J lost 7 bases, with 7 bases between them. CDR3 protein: CATSRDSREQYF. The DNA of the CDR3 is TGTGCCACCAGCAGAGATTCCCGGGAGCAGTACTTC.

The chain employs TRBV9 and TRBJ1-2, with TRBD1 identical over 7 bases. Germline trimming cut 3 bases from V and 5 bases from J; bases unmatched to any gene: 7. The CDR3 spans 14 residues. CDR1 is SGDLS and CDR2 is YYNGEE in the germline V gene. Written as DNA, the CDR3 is TGTGCCAGCAGCGCCGGGACAGCTGATTATGGCTACACCTTC. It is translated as CASSAGTADYGYTF.

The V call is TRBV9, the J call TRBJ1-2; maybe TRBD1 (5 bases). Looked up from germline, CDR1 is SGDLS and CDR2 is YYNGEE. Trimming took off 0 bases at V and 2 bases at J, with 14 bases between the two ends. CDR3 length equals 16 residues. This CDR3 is CASSVGPSGGNYGYTF. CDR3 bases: TGTGCCAGCAGCGTAGGCCCTTCCGGGGGGAACTATGGCTACACCTTC. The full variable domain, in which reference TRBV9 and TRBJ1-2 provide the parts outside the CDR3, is DSGVTQTPKHLITATGQRVTLRCSPRSGDLSVYWYQQSLDQGLQFLIQYYNGEERAKGNILERFSAQQFPDLHSELNLSSLELGDSALYFCASSVGPSGGNYGYTFGSGTRLTVV.

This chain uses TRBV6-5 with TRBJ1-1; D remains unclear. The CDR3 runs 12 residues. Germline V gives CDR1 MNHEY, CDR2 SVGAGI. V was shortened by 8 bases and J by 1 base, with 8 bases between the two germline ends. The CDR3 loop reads CASRRANTEAFF. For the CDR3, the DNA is TGTGCCAGCCGGAGGGCGAACACTGAAGCTTTCTTT.

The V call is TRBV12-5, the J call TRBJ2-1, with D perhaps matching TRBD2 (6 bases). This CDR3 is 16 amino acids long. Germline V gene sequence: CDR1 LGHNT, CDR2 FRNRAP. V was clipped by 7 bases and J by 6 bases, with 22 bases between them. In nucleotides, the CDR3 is TGTGCTAGTGACGGCGGGAAGTTAGACCCACCCAATGAGCAGTTCTTC. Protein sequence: CASDGGKLDPPNEQFF.

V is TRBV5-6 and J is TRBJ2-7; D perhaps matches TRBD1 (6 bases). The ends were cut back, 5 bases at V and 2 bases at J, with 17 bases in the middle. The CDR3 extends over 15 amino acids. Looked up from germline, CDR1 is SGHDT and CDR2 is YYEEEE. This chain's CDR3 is CASSMAGAGAYEQYF. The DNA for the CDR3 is TGTGCCAGCAGTATGGCAGGGGCAGGGGCCTACGAGCAGTACTTC. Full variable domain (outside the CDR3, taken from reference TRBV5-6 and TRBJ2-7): DAGVTQSPTHLIKTRGQQVTLRCSPKSGHDTVSWYQQALGQGPQFIFQYYEEEERQRGNFPDRFSGHQFPNYSSELNVNALLLGDSALYLCASSMAGAGAYEQYFGPGTRLTVT.

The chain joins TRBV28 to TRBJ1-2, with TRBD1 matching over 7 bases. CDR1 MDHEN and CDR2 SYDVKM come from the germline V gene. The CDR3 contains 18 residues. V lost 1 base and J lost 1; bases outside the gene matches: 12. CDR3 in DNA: TGTGCCAGCAGTTTATTTTCGGTTCCAGACAGGGTTAACTATGGCTACACCTTC. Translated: CASSLFSVPDRVNYGYTF.

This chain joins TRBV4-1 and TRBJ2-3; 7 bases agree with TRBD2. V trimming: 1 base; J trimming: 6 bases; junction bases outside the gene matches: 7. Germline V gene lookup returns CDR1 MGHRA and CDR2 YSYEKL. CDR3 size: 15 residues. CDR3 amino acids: CASSQALLSGDTQYF. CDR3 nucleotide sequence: TGCGCCAGCAGCCAAGCCCTTCTTAGCGGGGATACGCAGTATTTT.

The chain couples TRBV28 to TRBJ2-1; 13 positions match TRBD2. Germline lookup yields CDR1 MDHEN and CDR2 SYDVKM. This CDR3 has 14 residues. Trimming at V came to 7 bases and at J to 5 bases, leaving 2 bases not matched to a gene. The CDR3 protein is CASKTSGGHNEQFF. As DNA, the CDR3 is TGTGCCAGCAAGACTAGCGGGGGGCACAATGAGCAGTTCTTC.

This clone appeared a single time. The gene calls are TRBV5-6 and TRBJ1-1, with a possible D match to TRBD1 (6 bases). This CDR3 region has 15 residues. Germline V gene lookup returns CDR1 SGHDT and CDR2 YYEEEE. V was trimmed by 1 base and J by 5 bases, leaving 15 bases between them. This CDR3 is CASSLTRGRGTEAFF. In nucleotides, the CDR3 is TGTGCCAGCAGCTTGACCAGGGGTCGTGGAACTGAAGCTTTCTTT.

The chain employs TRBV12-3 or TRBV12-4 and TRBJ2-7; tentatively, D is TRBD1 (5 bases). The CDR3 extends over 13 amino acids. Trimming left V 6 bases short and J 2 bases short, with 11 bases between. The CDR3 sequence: CASSTGPAYEQYV. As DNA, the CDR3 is TGTGCCAGCAGCACAGGACCCGCCTACGAGCAGTACGTC.

CDR3 bases: TGTGCCAGCAGTACCCCCCGTGTTCGGGGTGAAAAACTGTTTTTT. Translating gives CASSTPRVRGEKLFF. This chain links TRBV27 with TRBJ1-4; D is undetermined. Germline values: CDR1 MNHEY, CDR2 SMNVEV (reference sequence). With 5 bases removed from V and 7 bases from J, the gap between germline ends came to 17 bases. The CDR3 extends over 15 amino acids.